A single sample is the source of the 12 T cell receptor beta chains below, sequenced in a study of T cells after yellow fever vaccination. TCRdb used MiXCR to reprocess the 5' RACE reads, holding one entry per CDR3 protein. The table records 300,000 to 450,000 distinct CDR3 sequences, about 6% of them present only once. The sequenced sample was PBMCs, obtained 5 days after the yellow fever booster vaccination. The receptors here all came from a young man who received the YFV17D yellow fever vaccine.

This clonotype was seen at least ten times. The V call is TRBV12-3 or TRBV12-4, the J call TRBJ1-5; a possible D gene is TRBD1 (6 bases). With 6 bases removed from V and 4 bases from J, the gap between germline ends came to 7 bases. This CDR3 contains 12 residues. As DNA, the CDR3 is TGTGCCAGCAGGGGGGCAAATCAGCCCCAGCATTTT. As protein: CASRGANQPQHF.

This clonotype was seen at least ten times. The rearrangement joins TRBV27 to TRBJ2-3; D is possibly TRBD1 or TRBD2 (6 bases each). Germline lookup yields CDR1 MNHEY and CDR2 SMNVEV (reference sequence). V lost 2 bases to trimming and J lost 3 bases, with 15 bases between them. The CDR3 totals 16 residues. The CDR3 nucleotides are TGTGCCAGCAGTTTAATTCAAGGGGGAGGTACAGATACGCAGTATTTT. It encodes CASSLIQGGGTDTQYF.

This chain connects TRBV24-1 to TRBJ2-3; possibly TRBD1 or TRBD2 for D (6 bases each). V lost 3 bases, J lost 4 bases, and 10 bases lay in between. Germline values: CDR1 KGHDR, CDR2 SFDVKD. There are 14 residues in the CDR3. The CDR3 DNA reads as TGTGCCACCAGTGATGGGGGGCGTGCAGATACGCAGTATTTT. Its translation: CATSDGGRADTQYF.

There are many counts of this clonotype. This sequence joins TRBV12-3 or TRBV12-4 and TRBJ2-3; TRBD2 matches 8 bases. Trimming cost V 3 bases and J 5 bases; bases outside gene matches: 1. The CDR3 totals 13 residues. CDR3 coding DNA: TGTGCCAGCAGTTTGACTAGCGAAGATACGCAGTATTTT. The encoded protein is CASSLTSEDTQYF.

Only a few counts were recorded for this clonotype. This chain connects TRBV7-2 to TRBJ2-2; no clear D gene. The V end lost 5 bases, the J end lost 2 bases, and 9 bases lay between the germline ends. CDR3 size: 14 residues. Germline CDR1 reads SGHTA; CDR2 reads FQGNSA. CDR3 sequence (DNA): TGTGCCAGCAGCCGGGCTACAAACACCGGGGAGCTGTTTTTT. This translates into CASSRATNTGELFF.

Many counts were recorded for this clonotype. This sequence joins TRBV7-2 and TRBJ2-1; 7 bases align to TRBD2. The germline V gene encodes CDR1 SGHTA and CDR2 FQGNSA. This CDR3 is built from 18 residues. V lost 0 bases, J lost 4 bases, and 12 bases stayed unmatched. The CDR3 region is CASSLALSGAAVYNEQFF. The CDR3 region has the DNA TGTGCCAGCAGCTTAGCCCTCAGCGGGGCCGCCGTTTACAATGAGCAGTTCTTC.

The rearrangement links TRBV18 to TRBJ1-4, with D uncertain. In germline, CDR1 is KGHSH, CDR2 LQKENI. Trimming pared 0 bases from V and 8 bases from J, leaving 7 bases between. There are 13 residues in the CDR3. CDR3 nucleotides: TGTGCCAGCTCACCACCGGGAGCGGAAAAACTGTTTTTT. This sequence encodes CASSPPGAEKLFF.

This clonotype was picked up many times. This chain uses TRBV5-1 with TRBJ2-5; D not resolved. From germline, CDR1 is SGHRS and CDR2 YFSETQ. V lost 0 bases and J 0 bases, leaving 9 bases between the germline ends. The CDR3 consists of 15 residues. This chain's CDR3 is CASSLVMGYQETQYF. The CDR3 region has the DNA TGCGCCAGCAGCTTGGTGATGGGGTACCAAGAGACCCAGTACTTC. Using reference TRBV5-1 and TRBJ2-5 for the parts outside the CDR3, the full variable domain is KAGVTQTPRYLIKTRGQQVTLSCSPISGHRSVSWYQQTPGQGLQFLFEYFSETQRNKGNFPGRFSGRQFSNSRSEMNVSTLELGDSALYLCASSLVMGYQETQYFGPGTRLLVL.

The chain couples TRBV5-4 to TRBJ2-1; TRBD1 matches 9 bases. The length of the CDR3 is 15 residues. With V trimmed by 5 bases and J by 8 bases, 11 bases remained unmatched. The germline gives CDR1 SGHNT, CDR2 YYREEE (reference sequence). In DNA form, the CDR3 reads TGTGCCAGCAGGGCCCCGGGACAGGGTTTGGATGAGCAGTTCTTC. It is translated as CASRAPGQGLDEQFF.

This chain uses TRBV29-1 with TRBJ2-3; D perhaps matches TRBD1 (6 bases). The CDR3 runs 14 residues. V was shortened by 6 bases and J by 6 bases, with 19 bases between the two germline ends. In germline, CDR1 is SQVTM, CDR2 ANQGSEA. DNA for the CDR3: TGCAGCGTCGTGACAGGCTTGGTTTTGGATACGCAGTATTTT. It codes for CSVVTGLVLDTQYF.

The V and J genes are TRBV27 and TRBJ2-1; 7 bases are a match to TRBD1. V lost 5 bases, J lost 3 bases, and 13 bases stayed unmatched. The CDR3 length is 17 residues. Germline values: CDR1 MNHEY, CDR2 SMNVEV (reference sequence). CDR3 sequence (DNA): TGTGCCAGCAGTCCTACCCTCCGGGACAGATACTACAATGAGCAGTTCTTC. Protein: CASSPTLRDRYYNEQFF.

This chain uses TRBV5-1 with TRBJ2-5, with D tentatively TRBD2 (6 bases). This CDR3 has 13 residues. The ends were cut back, 4 bases at V and 6 bases at J, with 13 bases in the middle. Germline CDR1 SGHRS, CDR2 YFSETQ. This CDR3 reads CASSVGREKTQYF. DNA for the CDR3: TGCGCCAGCAGCGTGGGGCGGGAAAAGACCCAGTACTTC.